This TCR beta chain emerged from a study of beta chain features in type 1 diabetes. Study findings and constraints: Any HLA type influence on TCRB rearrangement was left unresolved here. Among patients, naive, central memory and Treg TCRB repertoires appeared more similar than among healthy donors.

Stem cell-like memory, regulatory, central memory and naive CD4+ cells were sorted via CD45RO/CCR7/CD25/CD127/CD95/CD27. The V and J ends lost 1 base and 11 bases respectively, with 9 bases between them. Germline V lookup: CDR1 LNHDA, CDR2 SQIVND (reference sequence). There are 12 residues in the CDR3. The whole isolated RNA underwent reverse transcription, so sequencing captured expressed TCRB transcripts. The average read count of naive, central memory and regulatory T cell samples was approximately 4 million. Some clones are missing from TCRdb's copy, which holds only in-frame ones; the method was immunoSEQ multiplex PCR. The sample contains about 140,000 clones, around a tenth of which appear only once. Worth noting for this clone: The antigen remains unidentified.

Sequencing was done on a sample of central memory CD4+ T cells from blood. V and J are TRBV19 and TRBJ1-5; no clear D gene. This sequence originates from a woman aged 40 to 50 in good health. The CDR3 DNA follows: TGTGCCAGTAGTATAGGGGCCCAGACCCAGCATTTT. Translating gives CASSIGAQTQHF.